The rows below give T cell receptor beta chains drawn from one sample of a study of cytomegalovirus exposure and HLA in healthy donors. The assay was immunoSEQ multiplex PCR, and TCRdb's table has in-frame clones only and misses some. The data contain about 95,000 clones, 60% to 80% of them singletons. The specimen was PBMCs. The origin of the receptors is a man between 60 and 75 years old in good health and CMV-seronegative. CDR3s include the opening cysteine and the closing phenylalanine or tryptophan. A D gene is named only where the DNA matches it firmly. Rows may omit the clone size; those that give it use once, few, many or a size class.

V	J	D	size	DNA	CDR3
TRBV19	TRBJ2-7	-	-	TGTGCCAGTAGTACGAGACAGGGAGGCACCTACGAGCAGTACTTC	CASSTRQGGTYEQYF
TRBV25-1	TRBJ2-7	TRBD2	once	TGTGCCAGCAGCGACGACGGACTAGCGAATACCTACGAGCAGTACTTC	CASSDDGLANTYEQYF
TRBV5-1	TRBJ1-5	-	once	TGCGCCAGCAGCTTGGGAGGGGGTGGGAGCAATCAGCCCCAGCATTTT	CASSLGGGGSNQPQHF
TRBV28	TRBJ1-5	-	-	TGTGCCAGCAGTTTAGACACTTATCAGCCCCAGCATTTT	CASSLDTYQPQHF
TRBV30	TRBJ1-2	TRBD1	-	TGTGCCTGGAGGGACAGGGGGCGCGAGGGCTACACCTTC	CAWRDRGREGYTF
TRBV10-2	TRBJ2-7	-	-	TGCGCCAGCAGCCCCGTCGAGGGCGAGCAGTACTTC	CASSPVEGEQYF
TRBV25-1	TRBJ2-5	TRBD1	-	TGTGCCAGCAGCCCGGACAGGGCACAAGAGACCCAGTACTTC	CASSPDRAQETQYF
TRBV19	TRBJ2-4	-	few	TGTGCCACAAAACAGGGGGGGAAAAACATTCAGTACTTC	CATKQGGKNIQYF
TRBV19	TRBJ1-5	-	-	TGTGCCAGTATCGGGTCAGGGTATTACAATCAGCCCCAGCATTTT	CASIGSGYYNQPQHF
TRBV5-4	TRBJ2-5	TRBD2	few	TGTGCCAGCAGCTTGCCCCTAGCGGGGCAAGAGACCCAGTACTTC	CASSLPLAGQETQYF
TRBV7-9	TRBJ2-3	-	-	TGTGCCAGCAGCATGATTACAGCAGATACGCAGTATTTT	CASSMITADTQYF
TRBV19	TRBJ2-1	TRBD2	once	TGTGCCAGTAGTATTGGGACTAGCGAAGACAATGAGCAGTTCTTC	CASSIGTSEDNEQFF
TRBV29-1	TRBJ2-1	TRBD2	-	TGCAGCGGGACTAGCGGAGACAATGAGCAGTTCTTC	CSGTSGDNEQFF
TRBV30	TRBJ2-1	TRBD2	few	TGTGCCTGGGGGACTAGCGGGGGATCTGAGCAGTTCTTC	CAWGTSGGSEQFF
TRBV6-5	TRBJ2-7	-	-	TGTGCCAGCAGCCAGGGCGATTACTACGAGCAGTACTTC	CASSQGDYYEQYF
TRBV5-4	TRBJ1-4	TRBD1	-	TGTGCCAGCAGCTTGTCAACACAGGGGGTAAATGAAAAACTGTTTTTT	CASSLSTQGVNEKLFF
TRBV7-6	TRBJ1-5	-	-	TGTGCCAGCAGCTTATGGGGGGATAGCAATCCGCCCCAGCATTTT	CASSLWGDSNPPQHF
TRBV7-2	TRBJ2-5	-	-	TGTGCCAGCAGCTTAGAGCCGGAGACCCAGTACTTC	CASSLEPETQYF
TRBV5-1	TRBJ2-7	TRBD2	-	TGCGCCAGCAGCGCGGGACTAGCGGGGATTTACGAGCAGTACTTC	CASSAGLAGIYEQYF
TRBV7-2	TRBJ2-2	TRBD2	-	TGTGCCAGCAGCTCTAGCGGGGGGGCCGTCGGCGGGGAGCTGTTTTTT	CASSSSGGAVGGELFF
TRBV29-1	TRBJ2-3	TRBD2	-	TGCAGCGCCTCCTCGGGACTAGCGGGGGGCACAGATACGCAGTATTTT	CSASSGLAGGTDTQYF
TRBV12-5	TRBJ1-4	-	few	TGTGCTAGTGGTTTGGTACTGTTTCAGTTGGGGCGCCGGGATGAAAAACTGTTTTTT	CASGLVLFQLGRRDEKLFF
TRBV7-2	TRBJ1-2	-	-	TGTGCCAGCAGCTTGAACCGGGAATATGGCTACACCTTC	CASSLNREYGYTF
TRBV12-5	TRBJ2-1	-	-	TGTGCTAGTGGTTTAGGACAGCATACTCAGTTCTTC	CASGLGQHTQFF
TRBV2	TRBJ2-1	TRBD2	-	TGTGCCAGCAGTGATACACGGGAGGCGCCCTACAATGAGCAGTTCTTC	CASSDTREAPYNEQFF
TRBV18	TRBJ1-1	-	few	TGTGCCAGCTCACCCTCCATCACAGGGATTGACACTGAAGCTTTCTTT	CASSPSITGIDTEAFF
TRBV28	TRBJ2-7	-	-	TGTGCCAGCAGGAGAGAGGCGGTTCCGGGGGAGCAGTACTTC	CASRREAVPGEQYF
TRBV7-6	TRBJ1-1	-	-	TGTGCCAGCAGCTTAGTCGGGGTGGGTACTGAAGCTTTCTTT	CASSLVGVGTEAFF
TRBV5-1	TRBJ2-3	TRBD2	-	TGCGCCAGCAGCTTGGTAGGACTAGCGACAGATACGCAGTATTTT	CASSLVGLATDTQYF
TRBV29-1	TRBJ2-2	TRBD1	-	TGCAGCGTTGTCGGACAGGGGAACACCGGGGAGCTGTTTTTT	CSVVGQGNTGELFF
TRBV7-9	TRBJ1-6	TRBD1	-	TGTGCCAGCAGACGACAGGGACCTAATTCACCCCTCCACTTT	CASRRQGPNSPLHF
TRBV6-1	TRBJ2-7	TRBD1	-	TGTGCCAGCAGCGATCCTAGGGGGCTCTACGAGCAGTACTTC	CASSDPRGLYEQYF
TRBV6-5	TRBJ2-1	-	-	TGTGCCAGCAGGAGTCCTAGTAACGGTGAGCAGTTCTTC	CASRSPSNGEQFF
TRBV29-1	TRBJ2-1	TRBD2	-	TGCAGCGTTGTGGACGGGAGGGGTCCGGATGAGCAGTTCTTC	CSVVDGRGPDEQFF
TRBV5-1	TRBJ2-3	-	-	TGCGCCAGCAGCTTGCCAGAGGGTGTGGGACACACAGATACGCAGTATTTT	CASSLPEGVGHTDTQYF
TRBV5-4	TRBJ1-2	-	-	TGTGCCAGCAGCTTGATCGGGTACGATGGCTACACCTTC	CASSLIGYDGYTF
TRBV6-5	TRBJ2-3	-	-	TGTGCCAGCGGTATAGAGGGCACAGATACGCAGTATTTT	CASGIEGTDTQYF
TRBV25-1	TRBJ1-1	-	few	TGTGCCAGCAGGGCTTGGGGGAGGGGTACTGAAGCTTTCTTT	CASRAWGRGTEAFF
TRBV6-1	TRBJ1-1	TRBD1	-	TGTGCCAGCATCCTGACAGGGGGGGACACTGAAGCTTTCTTT	CASILTGGDTEAFF
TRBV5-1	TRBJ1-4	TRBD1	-	TGCGCCAGCAGCTTGGGACAGGGAACTAATGAAAAACTGTTTTTT	CASSLGQGTNEKLFF
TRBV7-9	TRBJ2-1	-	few	TGTGCCAGCAGCTCACCCCGTGCGCGGGGTGGGCTTGAGCAGTTCTTC	CASSSPRARGGLEQFF